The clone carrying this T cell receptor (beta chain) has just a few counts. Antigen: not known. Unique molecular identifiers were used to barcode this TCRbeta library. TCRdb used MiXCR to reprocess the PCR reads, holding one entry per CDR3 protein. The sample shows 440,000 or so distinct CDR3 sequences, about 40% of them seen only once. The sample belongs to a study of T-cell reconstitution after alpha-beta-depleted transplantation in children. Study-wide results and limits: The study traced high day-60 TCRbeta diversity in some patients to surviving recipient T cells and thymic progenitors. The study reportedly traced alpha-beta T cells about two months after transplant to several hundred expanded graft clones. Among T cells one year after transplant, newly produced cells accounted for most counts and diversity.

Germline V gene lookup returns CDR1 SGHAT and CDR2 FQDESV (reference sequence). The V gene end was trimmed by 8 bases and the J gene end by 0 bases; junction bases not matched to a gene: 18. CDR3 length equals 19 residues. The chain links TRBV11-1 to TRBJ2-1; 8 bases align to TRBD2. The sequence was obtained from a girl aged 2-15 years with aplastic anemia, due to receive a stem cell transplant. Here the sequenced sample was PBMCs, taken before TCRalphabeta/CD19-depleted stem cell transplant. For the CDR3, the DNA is TGTGCCAGCGTTCCGGGACTAGTCCCTTCGGCGAGCTCCTACAATGAGCAGTTCTTC. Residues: CASVPGLVPSASSYNEQFF.